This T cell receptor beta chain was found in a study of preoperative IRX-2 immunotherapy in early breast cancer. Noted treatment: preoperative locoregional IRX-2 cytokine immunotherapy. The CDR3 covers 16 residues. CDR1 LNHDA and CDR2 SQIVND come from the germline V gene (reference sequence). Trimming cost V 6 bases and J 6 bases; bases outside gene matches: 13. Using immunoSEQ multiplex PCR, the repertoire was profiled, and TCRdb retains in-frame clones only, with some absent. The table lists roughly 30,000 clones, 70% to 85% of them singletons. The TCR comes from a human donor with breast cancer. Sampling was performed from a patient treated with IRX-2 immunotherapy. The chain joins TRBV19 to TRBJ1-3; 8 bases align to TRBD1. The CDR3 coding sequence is TGTGCCAGTAGCCCCTCGCGACAGGGGAAAGAAAACACCATATATTTT. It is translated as CASSPSRQGKENTIYF.